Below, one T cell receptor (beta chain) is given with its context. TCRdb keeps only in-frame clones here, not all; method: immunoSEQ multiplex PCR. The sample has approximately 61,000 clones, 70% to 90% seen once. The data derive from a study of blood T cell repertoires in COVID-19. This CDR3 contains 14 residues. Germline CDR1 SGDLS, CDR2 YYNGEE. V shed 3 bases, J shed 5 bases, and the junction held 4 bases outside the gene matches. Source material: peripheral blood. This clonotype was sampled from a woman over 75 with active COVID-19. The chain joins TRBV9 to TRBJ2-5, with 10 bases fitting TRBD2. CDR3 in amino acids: CASSERGGWETQYF. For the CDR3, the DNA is TGTGCCAGCAGCGAGCGGGGGGGCTGGGAGACCCAGTACTTC.